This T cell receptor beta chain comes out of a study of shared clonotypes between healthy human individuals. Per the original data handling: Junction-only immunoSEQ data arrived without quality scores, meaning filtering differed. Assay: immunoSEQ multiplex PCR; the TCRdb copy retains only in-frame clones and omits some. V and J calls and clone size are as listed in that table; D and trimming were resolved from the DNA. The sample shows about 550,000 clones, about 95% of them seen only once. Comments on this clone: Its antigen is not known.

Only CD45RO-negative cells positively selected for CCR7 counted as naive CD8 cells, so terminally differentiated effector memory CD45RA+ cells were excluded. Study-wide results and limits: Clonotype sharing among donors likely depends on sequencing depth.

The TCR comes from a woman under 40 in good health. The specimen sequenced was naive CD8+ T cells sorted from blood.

CDR3 in amino acids: CAWSVPGTDFSYEQYF. CDR3 nucleotide sequence: TGTGCCTGGAGTGTACCCGGGACAGACTTCTCCTACGAGCAGTACTTC. The genes are TRBV30 and TRBJ2-7, with 7 bases aligning to TRBD1. This CDR3 has 16 residues. V lost 0 bases, J lost 0 bases, and 8 bases stayed unmatched. Germline lookup yields CDR1 GTSNPN and CDR2 SVGIG (reference sequence).